The 32 T cell receptor beta chains below were found in one sample sequenced in a study of shared clonotypes between healthy human individuals. Naive CD8 cells lacked CD45RO, underwent positive selection for CCR7 and left out terminally differentiated effector memory CD45RA+ cells. Generated by immunoSEQ multiplex PCR, the TCRdb table keeps only in-frame clones and is missing some. The sample contains more than 2 million clones, less than 95% of which appear only once. The sequencing sample was made of naive CD8+ T cells sorted from blood. Source of these receptors: a man between 18 and 29 years old in good health.

The chain uses TRBV29-1 and TRBJ1-1; the D is unclear. Deletions cut 3 bases from V and 1 base from J, with 9 bases between. Germline CDR1 and CDR2: SQVTM and ANQGSEA. The CDR3 has 13 residues. CDR3 region: CSVEREGNTEAFF. The CDR3 nucleotides read TGCAGCGTTGAGAGGGAAGGGAACACTGAAGCTTTCTTT.

The chain links TRBV13 to TRBJ2-3; 14 bases match TRBD2. The V and J ends lost 5 bases and 1 base, in that order; junction bases with no gene match: 8. Germline V lookup: CDR1 PRHDT, CDR2 FYEKMQ (reference sequence). The CDR3 has 18 amino acids. The DNA of the CDR3 is TGTGCCAGCAGCCCTAGACTAGCGGGGGGGACACGCACAGATACGCAGTATTTT. Amino acids: CASSPRLAGGTRTDTQYF.

This chain joins TRBV5-8 and TRBJ2-5; TRBD1 agrees at 7 bases. Germline CDR1 SGHTS, CDR2 YDEGEE. CDR3 length equals 14 residues. Trimming cost V 4 bases and J 5 bases; bases outside gene matches: 8. The CDR3 is CASSPPGQRETQYF. The CDR3 DNA reads TGTGCCAGCAGCCCGCCGGGACAGCGGGAGACCCAGTACTTC. Based on the CDR3 plus reference TRBV5-8 and TRBJ2-5, the full variable domain is EAGVTQSPTHLIKTRGQQATLRCSPISGHTSVYWYQQALGLGLQFLLWYDEGEERNRGNFPPRFSGRQFPNYSSELNVNALELEDSALYLCASSPPGQRETQYFGPGTRLLVL.

For this clone: Other nucleotide sequences from this sample produce the same CDR3. The gene calls are TRBV6-5 and TRBJ2-1; 8 positions agree with TRBD2. Germline V CDR1 and CDR2: MNHEY, SVGAGI. Trimming cost V 3 bases and J 4 bases; bases outside gene matches: 5. The CDR3 consists of 15 residues. The CDR3 protein is CASSYGTGGYNEQFF. The DNA for the CDR3 is TGTGCCAGCAGTTATGGAACGGGAGGGTACAATGAGCAGTTCTTC.

The chain joins TRBV9 to TRBJ2-5; D is unclear. Trimming shortened V by 1 base and J by 2 bases, and 9 bases separated the two germline ends. Germline loops: CDR1 SGDLS, CDR2 YYNGEE. This CDR3 comprises 14 residues. Written as DNA, the CDR3 is TGTGCCAGCAGCGTAATTGGTGGTCAAGAGACCCAGTACTTC. Translated: CASSVIGGQETQYF.

This chain uses TRBV9 with TRBJ2-4; TRBD2 matches 7 bases. The germline V gene has CDR1 SGDLS and CDR2 YYNGEE. After removal of 4 bases from V and 5 bases from J, the junction contained 24 bases not matched to a gene. The CDR3 covers 20 residues. The CDR3 DNA is TGTGCCAGCAGCCCTGGACTAGACCTAAACCTTTTAACTGCCGAAAACATTCAGTACTTC. Protein sequence: CASSPGLDLNLLTAENIQYF.

This chain joins TRBV19 and TRBJ2-7; tentative D call: TRBD2 (6 bases). The CDR3 spans 14 residues. V lost 3 bases and J lost 2, with 11 bases in between. Looked up from germline, CDR1 is LNHDA and CDR2 is SQIVND (reference sequence). The CDR3 nucleotides read TGTGCCAGTAGTATGGAACGGGGGACCTACGAGCAGTACTTC. Translating gives CASSMERGTYEQYF.

V usage is TRBV5-6 and J usage is TRBJ1-2; no reliable D call. Germline V gene sequence: CDR1 SGHDT, CDR2 YYEEEE. The CDR3 contains 12 residues. Trimming stripped 5 bases from V and 4 bases from J, with 9 bases between. The CDR3 DNA is TGTGCCAGCAGTTTCGACACCTATGGCTACACCTTC. Amino acids: CASSFDTYGYTF.

As to this clone: The same CDR3 also results from other DNA sequences found in this sample. The chain combines TRBV11-2 with TRBJ2-7; maybe TRBD1 (5 bases). The CDR3 runs 12 residues. Per the germline V gene, CDR1 is SGHAT and CDR2 is FQNNGV. The V gene lost 3 bases and the J gene lost 5 bases, with 8 bases spanning the gap. The CDR3 reads CASSFSGNEQYF. CDR3 in DNA: TGTGCCAGCAGCTTCTCAGGGAACGAGCAGTACTTC.

With respect to this clone: At the DNA level, this CDR3 is encoded by other sequences in the same sample as well. The rearrangement links TRBV30 to TRBJ1-1; 11 bases are a match to TRBD1. Trimming took 5 bases from V and 4 from J; bases not matched to a gene: 3. CDR1 is GTSNPN, CDR2 SVGIG, per germline (reference sequence). The CDR3 spans 13 residues. The DNA for the CDR3 is TGTGCCTGGGGACAGGGGGCCGGCACTGAAGCTTTCTTT. Amino acids: CAWGQGAGTEAFF.

The chain carries TRBV6-5 and TRBJ2-1, with 7 bases aligning to TRBD2. The germline gives CDR1 MNHEY, CDR2 SVGAGI. CDR3 length: 14 residues. After removal of 5 bases from V and 5 bases from J, the junction contained 6 bases not matched to a gene. CDR3 protein: CASSREGWNNEQFF. The CDR3 nucleotides are TGTGCCAGCAGTAGGGAGGGTTGGAACAATGAGCAGTTCTTC.

The chain carries TRBV27 and TRBJ2-3; 8 bases match TRBD1. There are 15 residues in the CDR3. The germline gives CDR1 MNHEY, CDR2 SMNVEV (reference sequence). The J segment lost 5 bases and the V segment lost 3 bases, leaving 7 bases of the junction unmatched. The CDR3 DNA follows: TGTGCCAGCAGTTTGTCGACAGGGGCCGTAGATACGCAGTATTTT. As protein: CASSLSTGAVDTQYF.

V usage is TRBV10-3 and J usage is TRBJ2-2; TRBD1 aligns across 12 bases. V shed 3 bases, J shed 7 bases, and the junction held 6 bases outside the gene matches. This CDR3 region has 16 residues. The V gene's germline CDR1 is ENHRY and CDR2 SYGVKD. The CDR3 spells CAISEPGQGAHGELFF. CDR3 in DNA: TGTGCCATCAGTGAACCGGGACAGGGGGCCCACGGGGAGCTGTTTTTT.

As for this clone: The junction and the germline gene differ at one end; a read error may be behind it. The rearrangement links TRBV7-7 to TRBJ2-7, with D hard to call. Germline assignment: CDR1 SSHAT and CDR2 FNYEAQ (reference sequence). This CDR3 has 13 residues. The CDR3: CASSFQPTYEQYF. The CDR3 nucleotides read TGTGCTAGCAGCTTTCAGCCCACCTACGAGCAGTACTTC.

The chain uses TRBV6-6 and TRBJ1-6; D not resolved. Trimming stripped 2 bases from V and 5 bases from J, with 10 bases between. Germline V gives CDR1 MNHNY, CDR2 SVGAGI (reference sequence). This CDR3 comprises 15 residues. CDR3 sequence: CASSYPSGDNSPLHF. The DNA of the CDR3 is TGTGCCAGCAGTTACCCCTCAGGTGATAATTCACCCCTCCACTTT.

The V gene is TRBV27, the J gene TRBJ2-5, with D possibly matching TRBD2 (5 bases). The CDR3 extends over 14 amino acids. V shed 3 bases and J shed 2 bases, with 10 bases lying between them. Germline CDR1 reads MNHEY; CDR2 reads SMNVEV (reference sequence). The CDR3 region has the DNA TGTGCCAGCAGTTTTAACGGGATTCAAGAGACCCAGTACTTC. Protein: CASSFNGIQETQYF.

Concerning this clone itself: The sample contains more than one DNA sequence encoding this CDR3. This chain joins TRBV15 and TRBJ2-7; 8 positions agree with TRBD1. This CDR3 comprises 15 residues. V was clipped by 0 bases and J by 1 base; unmatched bases: 2. Germline V lookup: CDR1 LNHNV, CDR2 YYDKDF (reference sequence). The CDR3 sequence is CATSRDRGLSYEQYF. CDR3 DNA: TGTGCCACCAGCAGAGACAGGGGGCTATCCTACGAGCAGTACTTC.

J is TRBJ2-3 and V is TRBV10-3, with D unresolved. Trimming cost V 0 bases and J 4 bases, with 11 bases left between them. The germline V gene encodes CDR1 ENHRY and CDR2 SYGVKD. The CDR3 consists of 15 residues. The CDR3 bases are TGTGCCATCAGTGAGTCCCTGACCAGCGCAGATACGCAGTATTTT. Translated: CAISESLTSADTQYF.

The chain has TRBV5-6 and TRBJ1-2, with 7 bases aligning to TRBD1. V was pared by 6 bases and J by 4 bases, with 9 bases of the junction left unmatched. In germline, CDR1 is SGHDT, CDR2 YYEEEE. This CDR3 is built from 14 residues. CDR3 nucleotides: TGTGCCAGCAACCCGGCACAGGGGATCTATGGCTACACCTTC. Translated, it gives CASNPAQGIYGYTF.

The chain is built from TRBV7-9 and TRBJ2-1; D unclear. The CDR3 runs 13 residues. The V end lost 5 bases, the J end lost 7 bases, and 12 bases lay between the germline ends. Germline lookup yields CDR1 SEHNR and CDR2 FQNEAQ (reference sequence). The CDR3 DNA is TGTGCCAGCAGCCCCGTACAGAAGAATGAGCAGTTCTTC. This codes for CASSPVQKNEQFF. The variable domain in full, completed from reference TRBV7-9 and TRBJ2-1, reads DTGVSQNPRHKITKRGQNVTFRCDPISEHNRLYWYRQTLGQGPEFLTYFQNEAQLEKSRLLSDRFSAERPKGSFSTLEIQRTEQGDSAMYLCASSPVQKNEQFFGPGTRLTVL.

Turning to this clone: Other DNA sequences within the sample encode an identical CDR3. The chain combines TRBV19 with TRBJ2-2; a possible D gene is TRBD1 (6 bases). Per the germline V gene, CDR1 is LNHDA and CDR2 is SQIVND (reference sequence). The CDR3 runs to 13 residues. Trimming left V 6 bases short and J 1 base short, with 6 bases between. The CDR3 DNA follows: TGTGCCAGTAGGACAGGGAACACCGGGGAGCTGTTTTTT. Residues: CASRTGNTGELFF.

The V gene is TRBV7-9, the J gene TRBJ2-1; 8 bases match TRBD2. Losses at the gene ends were 6 bases for V and 7 bases for J; bases not matched to a gene: 8. This CDR3 region has 14 residues. Germline CDR1 is SEHNR and CDR2 is FQNEAQ (reference sequence). The CDR3 DNA follows: TGTGCCAGCAGGTCAATGACGGGAGGGAATGAGCAGTTCTTC. Translating gives CASRSMTGGNEQFF.

This clone was observed a single time. V gene TRBV6-5 combines with J gene TRBJ1-1; D not certain. The CDR3 runs 12 residues. The V gene lost 8 bases and the J gene lost 3 bases, with 10 bases spanning the gap. Germline CDR1 and CDR2: MNHEY and SVGAGI. CDR3 in amino acids: CASGVIDTEAFF. CDR3 coding DNA: TGTGCCAGCGGGGTTATTGACACTGAAGCTTTCTTT.

The chain links TRBV7-2 to TRBJ2-7, with D possibly TRBD2 on 6 matching bases. Trimming left V 5 bases short and J 2 bases short, with 16 bases between. The CDR3 covers 15 residues. Germline CDR1 is SGHTA and CDR2 is FQGNSA. CDR3 sequence reads: CASSVSRDSTYEQYF. CDR3 nucleotides: TGTGCCAGCAGCGTATCGCGGGACTCCACCTACGAGCAGTACTTC.

The chain uses TRBV11-2 and TRBJ1-1; D gene ambiguous. The germline gives CDR1 SGHAT, CDR2 FQNNGV. The CDR3 has 15 residues. V lost 5 bases and J 4 bases, leaving 17 bases between the germline ends. In nucleotides, the CDR3 is TGTGCCAGCAGCCCCGCCTTAGGAGGTTCCACTGAAGCTTTCTTT. Protein product: CASSPALGGSTEAFF.

In DNA form, the CDR3 reads TGTGCCAGCAGTGAAGCCGGGACAGGGTTTTTTGAGCAGTTCTTC. Translating it yields CASSEAGTGFFEQFF. The chain employs TRBV27 and TRBJ2-1; 9 bases are shared with TRBD1. Germline CDR1 and CDR2: MNHEY and SMNVEV (reference sequence). V trimming: 5 bases; J trimming: 9 bases; junction bases outside the gene matches: 11. The CDR3 contains 15 residues.

In the case of this clone: Other DNA sequences in the sample encode the same CDR3. This rearrangement joins TRBV9 to TRBJ2-7; D is perhaps TRBD1 (5 bases). The CDR3 contains 14 residues. Germline lookup yields CDR1 SGDLS and CDR2 YYNGEE. Trimming stripped 2 bases from V and 1 base from J, with 10 bases between. The CDR3 DNA is TGTGCCAGCAGCGTGGGCAGGGTGTCCTACGAGCAGTACTTC. This codes for CASSVGRVSYEQYF.

The genes are TRBV27 and TRBJ1-2; D unclear. The CDR3 contains 16 residues. Germline lookup yields CDR1 MNHEY and CDR2 SMNVEV (reference sequence). V lost 0 bases to trimming and J lost 8 bases, with 19 bases between them. This CDR3 is CASSLSLFGEAQGYTF. CDR3 nucleotides: TGTGCCAGCAGTTTATCACTTTTCGGAGAGGCCCAGGGCTACACCTTC.

Concerning this clone: Just one base apart from a much larger clone, this may be a read error. This specimen includes other DNA sequences encoding the same CDR3. V and J are TRBV5-1 and TRBJ2-7; TRBD1 matches at 10 bases. CDR3 size: 14 residues. V gave up 4 bases and J gave up 2 bases; unmatched junction bases: 3. From germline, CDR1 is SGHRS and CDR2 YFSETQ. The CDR3, as DNA: TGCGCCAGCAGCCTGGACAGGGGGACCTACGAGCAGTACTTC. This sequence encodes CASSLDRGTYEQYF.

The V and J genes are TRBV27 and TRBJ1-6; weak D call: TRBD1 (5 bases). Germline CDR1 and CDR2: MNHEY and SMNVEV (reference sequence). The CDR3 is 13 amino acids. The V end lost 8 bases, the J end lost 8 bases, and 13 bases lay between the germline ends. In DNA form, the CDR3 reads TGTGCCAGCGGCGATCTAGGGGATTCACCCCTCCACTTT. Protein sequence: CASGDLGDSPLHF.

This chain links TRBV4-2 with TRBJ2-2; 14 bases fit TRBD2. The V and J ends lost 4 bases and 7 bases, in that order; junction bases with no gene match: 8. CDR1 and CDR2 from the germline V gene are LGHNA and YNFKEQ. This CDR3 contains 17 residues. In nucleotides, the CDR3 is TGTGCCAGCAGCCTCGAGCGACTAGCGGGGGGGGACGGGGAGCTGTTTTTT. Amino acid sequence: CASSLERLAGGDGELFF.

V is TRBV6-5 and J is TRBJ2-1; no definite D call. Trimming removed 6 bases from V and 6 bases from J, with 18 bases in between. This CDR3 spans 15 amino acids. The germline gives CDR1 MNHEY, CDR2 SVGAGI. CDR3 coding DNA: TGTGCCAGCAGGACCGACCAGTTGCCCTCCAATGAGCAGTTCTTC. Protein product: CASRTDQLPSNEQFF.